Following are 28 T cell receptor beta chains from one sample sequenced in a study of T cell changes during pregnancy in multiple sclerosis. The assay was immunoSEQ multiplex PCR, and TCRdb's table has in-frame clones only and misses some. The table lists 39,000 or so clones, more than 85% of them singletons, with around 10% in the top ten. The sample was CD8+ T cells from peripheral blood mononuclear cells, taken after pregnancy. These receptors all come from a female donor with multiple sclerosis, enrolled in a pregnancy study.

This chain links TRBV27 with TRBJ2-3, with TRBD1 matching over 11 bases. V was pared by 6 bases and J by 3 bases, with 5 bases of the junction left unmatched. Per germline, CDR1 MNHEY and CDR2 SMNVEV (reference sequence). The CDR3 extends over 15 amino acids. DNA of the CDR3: TGTGCCAGCAGCGCCCGGGACAGGGGGACAGATACGCAGTATTTT. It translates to CASSARDRGTDTQYF.

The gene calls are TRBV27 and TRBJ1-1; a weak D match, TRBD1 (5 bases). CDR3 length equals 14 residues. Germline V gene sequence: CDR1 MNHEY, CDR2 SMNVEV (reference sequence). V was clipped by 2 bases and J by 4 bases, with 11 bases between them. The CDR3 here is CASSLGRGGTEAFF. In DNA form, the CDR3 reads TGTGCCAGCAGTTTAGGTAGGGGAGGCACTGAAGCTTTCTTT.

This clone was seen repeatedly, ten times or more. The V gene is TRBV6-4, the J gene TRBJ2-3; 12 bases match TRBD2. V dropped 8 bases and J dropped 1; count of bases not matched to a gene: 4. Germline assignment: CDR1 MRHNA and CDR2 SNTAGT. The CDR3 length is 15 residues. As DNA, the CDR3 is TGTGCCAGCTCCCGGACTAGCGGGGGCACAGATACGCAGTATTTT. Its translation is CASSRTSGGTDTQYF.

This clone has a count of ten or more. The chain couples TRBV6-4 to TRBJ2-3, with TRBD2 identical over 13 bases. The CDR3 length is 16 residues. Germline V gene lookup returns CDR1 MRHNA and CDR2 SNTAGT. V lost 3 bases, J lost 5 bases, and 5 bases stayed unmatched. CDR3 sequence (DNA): TGTGCCAGCAGTGAAACCGGGACTAGCGGGAAAGATACGCAGTATTTT. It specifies CASSETGTSGKDTQYF.

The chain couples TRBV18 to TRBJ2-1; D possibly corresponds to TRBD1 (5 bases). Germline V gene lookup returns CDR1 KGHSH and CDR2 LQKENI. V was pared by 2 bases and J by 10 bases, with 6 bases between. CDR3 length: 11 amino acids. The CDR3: CASSPKGEQFF. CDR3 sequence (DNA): TGTGCCAGCTCACCAAAGGGGGAGCAGTTCTTC.

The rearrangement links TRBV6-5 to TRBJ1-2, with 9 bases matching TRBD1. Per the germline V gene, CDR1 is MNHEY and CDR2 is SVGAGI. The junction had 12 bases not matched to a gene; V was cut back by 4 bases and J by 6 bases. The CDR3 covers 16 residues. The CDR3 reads CASSSVPGQGLNGYTF. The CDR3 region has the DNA TGTGCCAGCAGTTCCGTCCCGGGACAGGGATTGAATGGCTACACCTTC.

CDR3 residues: CASGGGGIADTQYF. The CDR3 nucleotides are TGTGCCAGCGGAGGCGGGGGTATAGCAGATACGCAGTATTTT. The rearrangement uses TRBV7-9 and TRBJ2-3; 7 bases fit TRBD2. From germline, CDR1 is SEHNR and CDR2 FQNEAQ (reference sequence). This CDR3 is 14 amino acids long. J gave up 4 bases and V 8 bases, and 9 bases lay outside the gene matches.

CDR3 sequence reads: CASSIGGLSSYEQYF. The CDR3 DNA is TGTGCCAGTAGTATCGGCGGATTAAGCTCCTACGAGCAGTACTTC. The chain links TRBV19 to TRBJ2-7, with no clear D. Germline values: CDR1 LNHDA, CDR2 SQIVND (reference sequence). V was trimmed by 3 bases and J by 0 bases, leaving 12 bases between them. The CDR3 sequence is 15 residues long.

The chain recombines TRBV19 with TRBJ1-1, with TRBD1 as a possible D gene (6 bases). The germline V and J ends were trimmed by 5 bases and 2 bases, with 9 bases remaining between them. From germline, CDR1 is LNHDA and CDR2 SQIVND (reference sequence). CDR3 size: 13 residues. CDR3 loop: CASSWGGNTEAFF. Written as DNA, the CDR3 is TGTGCCAGTAGTTGGGGGGGCAACACTGAAGCTTTCTTT.

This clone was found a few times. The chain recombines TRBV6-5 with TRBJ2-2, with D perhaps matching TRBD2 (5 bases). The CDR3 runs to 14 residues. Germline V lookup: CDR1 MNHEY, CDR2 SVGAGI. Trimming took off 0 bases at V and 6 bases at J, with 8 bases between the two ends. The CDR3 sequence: CASSYSEAAGELFF. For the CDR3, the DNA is TGTGCCAGCAGTTACTCGGAGGCGGCCGGGGAGCTGTTTTTT.

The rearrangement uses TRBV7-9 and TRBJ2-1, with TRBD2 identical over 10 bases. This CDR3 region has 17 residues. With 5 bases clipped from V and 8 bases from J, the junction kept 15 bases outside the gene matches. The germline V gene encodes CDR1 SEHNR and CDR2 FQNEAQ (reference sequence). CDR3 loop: CASSPSLKREGVDEQFF. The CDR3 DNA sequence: TGTGCCAGCAGCCCCTCGTTGAAGCGGGAGGGCGTCGATGAGCAGTTCTTC.

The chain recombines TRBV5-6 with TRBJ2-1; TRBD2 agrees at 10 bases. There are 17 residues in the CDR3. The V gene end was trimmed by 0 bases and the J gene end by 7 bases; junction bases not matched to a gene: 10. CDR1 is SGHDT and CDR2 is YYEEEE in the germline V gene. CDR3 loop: CASSLASGGSLGNEQFF. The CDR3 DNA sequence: TGTGCCAGCAGCTTGGCTAGCGGGGGCTCCCTTGGGAATGAGCAGTTCTTC.

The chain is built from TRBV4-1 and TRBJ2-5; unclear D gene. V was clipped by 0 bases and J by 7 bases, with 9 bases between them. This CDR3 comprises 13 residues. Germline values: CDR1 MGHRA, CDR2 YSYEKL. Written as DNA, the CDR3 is TGCGCCAGCAGCCAAGAATCCGCGAGGACCCAGTACTTC. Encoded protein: CASSQESARTQYF.

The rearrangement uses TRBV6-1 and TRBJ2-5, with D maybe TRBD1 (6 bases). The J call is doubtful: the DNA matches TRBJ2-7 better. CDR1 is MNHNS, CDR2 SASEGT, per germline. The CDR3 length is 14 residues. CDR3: CASSPGGRIYEQYF. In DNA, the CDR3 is TGTGCCAGCAGTCCTGGGGGCCGAATCTACGAGCAGTACTTC.

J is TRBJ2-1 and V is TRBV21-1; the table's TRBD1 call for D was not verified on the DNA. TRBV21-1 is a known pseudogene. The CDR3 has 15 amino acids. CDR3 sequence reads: CASSKAQGTYNEQFF. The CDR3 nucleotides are TGTGCCAGCAGCAAAGCGCAGGGCACCTACAATGAGCAGTTCTTC.

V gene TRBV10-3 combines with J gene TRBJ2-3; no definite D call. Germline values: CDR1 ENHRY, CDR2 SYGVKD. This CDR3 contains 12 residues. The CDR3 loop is CAVGEPPDTQYF. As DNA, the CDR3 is TGTGCGGTCGGAGAGCCTCCAGATACGCAGTATTTT.

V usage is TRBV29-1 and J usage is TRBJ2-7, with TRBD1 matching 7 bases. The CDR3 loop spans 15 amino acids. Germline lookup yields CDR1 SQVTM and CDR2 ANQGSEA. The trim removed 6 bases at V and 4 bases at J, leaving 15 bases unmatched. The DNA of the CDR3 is TGCAGCGTCAGTTATAGAAGACAGGGAAAATACGAGCAGTACTTC. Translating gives CSVSYRRQGKYEQYF.

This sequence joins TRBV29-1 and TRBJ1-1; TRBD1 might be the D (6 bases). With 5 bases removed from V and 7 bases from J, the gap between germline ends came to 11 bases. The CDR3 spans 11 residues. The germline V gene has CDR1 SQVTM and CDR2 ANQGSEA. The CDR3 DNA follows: TGCAGCGTTTCCACAGGGCTTGAAGCTTTCTTT. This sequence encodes CSVSTGLEAFF.

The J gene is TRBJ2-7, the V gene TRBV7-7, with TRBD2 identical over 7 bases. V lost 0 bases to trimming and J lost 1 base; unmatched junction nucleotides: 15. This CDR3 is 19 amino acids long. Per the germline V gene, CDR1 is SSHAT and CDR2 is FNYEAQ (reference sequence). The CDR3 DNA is TGTGCCAGCAGCTTAGCGAGGGGTGTCGGCGGGAGAAGGTCCTACGAGCAGTACTTC. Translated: CASSLARGVGGRRSYEQYF.

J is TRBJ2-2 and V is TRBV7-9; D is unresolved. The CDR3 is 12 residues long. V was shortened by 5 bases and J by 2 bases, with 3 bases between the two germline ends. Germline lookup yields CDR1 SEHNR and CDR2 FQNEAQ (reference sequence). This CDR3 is CASSTNTGELFF. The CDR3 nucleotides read TGTGCCAGCAGCACAAACACCGGGGAGCTGTTTTTT.

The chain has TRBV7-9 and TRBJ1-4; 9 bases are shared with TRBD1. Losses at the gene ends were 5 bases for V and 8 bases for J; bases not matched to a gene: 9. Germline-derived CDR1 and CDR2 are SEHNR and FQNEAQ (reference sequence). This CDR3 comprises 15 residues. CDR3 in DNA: TGTGCCAGCAGCAAAACAGGGGGCCAAGGGGAAAAACTGTTTTTT. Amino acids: CASSKTGGQGEKLFF.

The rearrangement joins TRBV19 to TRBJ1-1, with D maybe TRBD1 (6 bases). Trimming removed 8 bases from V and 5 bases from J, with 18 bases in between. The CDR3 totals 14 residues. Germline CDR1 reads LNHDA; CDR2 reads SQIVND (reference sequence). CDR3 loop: CASSLSRRGTEAFF. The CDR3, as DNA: TGTGCCAGTTCCCTAAGTAGAAGGGGGACTGAAGCTTTCTTT.

The CDR3 region has the DNA TGTGCCTGGAAGCCTGGGAAGGGGAATTCACCCCTCCACTTT. Translation gives CAWKPGKGNSPLHF. V and J are TRBV30 and TRBJ1-6; perhaps TRBD1 as D (5 bases). CDR1 GTSNPN and CDR2 SVGIG come from the germline V gene (reference sequence). The CDR3 length is 14 residues. The V and J ends lost 4 bases and 7 bases respectively, with 14 bases between them.

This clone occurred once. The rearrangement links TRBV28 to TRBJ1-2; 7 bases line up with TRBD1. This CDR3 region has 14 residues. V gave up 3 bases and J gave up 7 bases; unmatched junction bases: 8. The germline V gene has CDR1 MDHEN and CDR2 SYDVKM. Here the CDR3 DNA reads TGTGCCAGCAGTTTCCCGGACAGGTTAGGTGGCTACACCTTC. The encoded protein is CASSFPDRLGGYTF.

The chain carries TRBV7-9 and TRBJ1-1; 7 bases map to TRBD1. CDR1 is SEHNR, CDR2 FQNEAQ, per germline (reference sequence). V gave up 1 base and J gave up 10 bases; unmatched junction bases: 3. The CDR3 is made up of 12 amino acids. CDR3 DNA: TGTGCCAGCAGCTTAGGGTCAGGGGGAGCTTTCTTT. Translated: CASSLGSGGAFF. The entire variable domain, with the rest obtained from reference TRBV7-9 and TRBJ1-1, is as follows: DTGVSQNPRHKITKRGQNVTFRCDPISEHNRLYWYRQTLGQGPEFLTYFQNEAQLEKSRLLSDRFSAERPKGSFSTLEIQRTEQGDSAMYLCASSLGSGGAFFGQGTRLTVV.

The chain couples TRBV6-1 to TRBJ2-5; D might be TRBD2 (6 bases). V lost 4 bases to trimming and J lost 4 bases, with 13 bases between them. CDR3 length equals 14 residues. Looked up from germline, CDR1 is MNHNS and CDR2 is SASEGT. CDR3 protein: CASSGRGSRETQYF. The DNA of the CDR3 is TGTGCCAGCAGTGGTCGGGGGAGTAGAGAGACCCAGTACTTC.

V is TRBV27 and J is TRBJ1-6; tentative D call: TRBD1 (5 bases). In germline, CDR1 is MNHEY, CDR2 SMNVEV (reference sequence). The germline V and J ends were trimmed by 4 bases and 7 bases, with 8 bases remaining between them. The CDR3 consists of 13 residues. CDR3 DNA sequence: TGTGCCAGCAGTTCCCACAGGAATTCACCCCTCCACTTT. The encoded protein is CASSSHRNSPLHF.

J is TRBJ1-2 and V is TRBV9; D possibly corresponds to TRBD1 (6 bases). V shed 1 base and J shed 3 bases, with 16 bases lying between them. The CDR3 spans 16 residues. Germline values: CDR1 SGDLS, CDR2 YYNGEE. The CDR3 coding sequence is TGTGCCAGCAGCGTACGCGTACAGGGTGGGGACTATGGCTACACCTTC. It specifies CASSVRVQGGDYGYTF.